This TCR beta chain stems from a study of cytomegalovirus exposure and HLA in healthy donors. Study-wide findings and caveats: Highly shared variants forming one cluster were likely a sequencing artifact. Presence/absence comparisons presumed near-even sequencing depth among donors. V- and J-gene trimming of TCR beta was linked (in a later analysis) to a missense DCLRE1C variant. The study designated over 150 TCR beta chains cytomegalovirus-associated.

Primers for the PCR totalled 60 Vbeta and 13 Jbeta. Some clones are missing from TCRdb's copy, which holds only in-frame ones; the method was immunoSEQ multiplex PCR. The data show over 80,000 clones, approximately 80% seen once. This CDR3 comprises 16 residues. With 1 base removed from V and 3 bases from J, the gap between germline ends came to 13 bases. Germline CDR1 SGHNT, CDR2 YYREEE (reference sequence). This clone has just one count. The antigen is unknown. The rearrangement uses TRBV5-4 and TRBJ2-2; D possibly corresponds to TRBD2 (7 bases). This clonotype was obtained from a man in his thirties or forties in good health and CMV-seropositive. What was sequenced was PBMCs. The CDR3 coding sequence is TGTGCCAGCAGCTTGTGGGGGGGCGGGGACACCGGGGAGCTGTTTTTT. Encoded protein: CASSLWGGGDTGELFF.